This is a list of T cell receptor beta chains from one sample in a study of control samples from healthy donors and cancer patients. This table comes from immunoSEQ multiplex PCR, and its TCRdb copy is limited to in-frame clones, with some not included. The sample yields around 71,000 clones, around 87% seen once. The material sequenced was PBMCs. The receptor source for this set is a woman in her forties or fifties with head and neck cancer. Each CDR3 is given with its conserved first and last residue. The D gene is left open where the match is weak. Size values are once, few and many counts, or a class for expanded clones, and some rows have none.

length,D,V,size,J,DNA,CDR3
15,TRBD1,TRBV19,-,TRBJ1-2,TGTGCCAGTACCTTGAGGGACAGGGGAGGCTATGGCTACACCTTC,CASTLRDRGGYGYTF
18,TRBD1,TRBV6-6,-,TRBJ1-1,TGTGCCAGCAGTCGTCCCGGGACAGGGGGCAGGAAGAACACTGAAGCTTTCTTT,CASSRPGTGGRKNTEAFF
13,-,TRBV12-3/TRBV12-4,-,TRBJ2-7,TGTGCCAGCACCAAAGGGGACTCAGGTGAGCAGTACTTC,CASTKGDSGEQYF
18,-,TRBV3-1/TRBV3-2,-,TRBJ2-5,TGTGCCAGCAGCCAAGATTTTTCTTCGGTGGGGATTCGAGAGACCCAGTACTTC,CASSQDFSSVGIRETQYF
15,-,TRBV28,-,TRBJ1-3,TGTGCCAGCAGTCGCAGAGAGATCTCTGGAAACACCATATATTTT,CASSRREISGNTIYF
14,-,TRBV7-3,few,TRBJ2-2,TGTGCCAGCAGCCAATCTCAAAACACCGGGGAGCTGTTTTTT,CASSQSQNTGELFF
20,-,TRBV28,-,TRBJ2-2,TGTGCCAGCAGTTTTTCGGGGTACAGAACACTAAACACGAACACCGGGGAGCTGTTTTTT,CASSFSGYRTLNTNTGELFF
14,-,TRBV10-3,-,TRBJ1-1,TGTGCCATCAGTGATCACACTACGAACACTGAAGCTTTCTTT,CAISDHTTNTEAFF
19,-,TRBV21-1,-,TRBJ2-1,TGTGCCAGCAGCCATATGCCTAACATCATCACTGGCTCCTACAATGAGCAGTTCTTC,CASSHMPNIITGSYNEQFF
15,TRBD1,TRBV4-1,medium-sized,TRBJ2-7,TGCGCCAGCAGCCAAGTCACAGGGGGGACCTACGAGCAGTACTTC,CASSQVTGGTYEQYF
13,-,TRBV3-1/TRBV3-2,-,TRBJ1-5,TGTGCCAGCAGCCAAGGTCAGGGGCAACCCCAGCATTTT,CASSQGQGQPQHF
14,-,TRBV18,-,TRBJ2-7,TGTGCCAGCTCACGCGATGGGAGCTCCTACGAGCAGTACTTC,CASSRDGSSYEQYF
14,TRBD1,TRBV19,few,TRBJ2-7,TGTGCCAGTAGTCAGGACAGGGCGACATACGAGCAGTACTTC,CASSQDRATYEQYF
14,-,TRBV6-6,-,TRBJ1-4,TGTGCCAGCAGCCGGGGGGCTCGGGATGAAAAACTGTTTTTT,CASSRGARDEKLFF
15,-,TRBV6-2/TRBV6-3,-,TRBJ2-1,TGTGCCAGCAGCTCGACAGGTAACCCCTACAATGAGCAGTTCTTC,CASSSTGNPYNEQFF
16,TRBD2,TRBV11-1,-,TRBJ2-5,TGTGCCAGCAGCCCGCGACTAGCGGGGGTTGAAGAGACCCAGTACTTC,CASSPRLAGVEETQYF
17,-,TRBV28,-,TRBJ1-6,TGTGCCAGCAGTTTAAGTTCCCCCAGGAATGATAATTCACCCCTCCACTTT,CASSLSSPRNDNSPLHF
15,TRBD1,TRBV9,-,TRBJ2-3,TGTGCCAGCAGCGTGGCCGGGACAGGGGCAGATACGCAGTATTTT,CASSVAGTGADTQYF
11,-,TRBV7-9,-,TRBJ2-7,TGTGCCAGCAGCTCGCGCTACGAGCAGTACTTC,CASSSRYEQYF
15,TRBD1,TRBV5-5,-,TRBJ1-6,TGTGCCAGCAGCATGGGGACAGGGTTCAAGTCGCCCCTCCACTTT,CASSMGTGFKSPLHF
15,TRBD1,TRBV9,-,TRBJ2-7,TGTGCCAGCAGCGCCGCCGGGACAGGGAGGTACGAGCAGTACTTC,CASSAAGTGRYEQYF
14,-,TRBV4-1,-,TRBJ1-5,TGCGCCAGCAGCCAAGTTTCCCATAATCAGCCCCAGCATTTT,CASSQVSHNQPQHF
15,-,TRBV19,-,TRBJ2-3,TGTGCCGTCCGCCCCTGGGGTGGGTCCACAGATACGCAGTATTTT,CAVRPWGGSTDTQYF
14,-,TRBV11-3,once,TRBJ2-7,TGTGCCAGCAGCTTGGGGGCAGGCTCCTACGAGCAGTACTTC,CASSLGAGSYEQYF
15,-,TRBV7-2,-,TRBJ2-2,TGTGCCAGCAGCTTGATCGGGGGGAACACCGGGGAGCTGTTTTTT,CASSLIGGNTGELFF
14,-,TRBV7-8,-,TRBJ2-7,TGTGCCAGCAGCTTAGATAGGACTATCTACGAGCAGTACTTC,CASSLDRTIYEQYF
13,-,TRBV11-3,-,TRBJ2-7,TGTGCCAGCAGCTTAGATCCGTCATACGAGCAGTACTTC,CASSLDPSYEQYF
15,TRBD1,TRBV10-3,-,TRBJ1-2,TGTGCCATCAGTGAGGGGGACAGGGTGCCTTTTGGCTACACCTTC,CAISEGDRVPFGYTF
15,TRBD2,TRBV5-1,-,TRBJ2-1,TGCGCCAGCAGCCTACTTGGACTAGCGGATGGTGAGCAGTTCTTC,CASSLLGLADGEQFF
16,-,TRBV5-6,few,TRBJ1-1,TGTGCCAGCAGCTTGTTAGCCCAAGAGAGGAACACTGAAGCTTTCTTT,CASSLLAQERNTEAFF
13,-,TRBV6-6,-,TRBJ1-1,TGTGCCAGCAGTTACGCAGGGGACACTGAAGCTTTCTTT,CASSYAGDTEAFF
15,-,TRBV28,-,TRBJ1-3,TGTGCCAGCCAATCCGGGCCTAGCTCTGGAAACACCATATATTTT,CASQSGPSSGNTIYF
13,-,TRBV28,-,TRBJ1-6,TGTGCCAGCTCAGCCGAGAAAAATTCACCCCTCCACTTT,CASSAEKNSPLHF
15,-,TRBV9,-,TRBJ2-2,TGTGCCAGCAGCGTAGACGGTCATCCGACCGGGGAGCTGTTTTTT,CASSVDGHPTGELFF
16,TRBD1,TRBV7-7,-,TRBJ1-1,TGTGCCAGCAGCTCTACCGGGACAGGACTGAACACTGAAGCTTTCTTT,CASSSTGTGLNTEAFF
19,TRBD2,TRBV5-1,-,TRBJ2-3,TGCGCCAGCAGCTACTCCTCTAGCGGGGGACAGTCTAGCACAGATACGCAGTATTTT,CASSYSSSGGQSSTDTQYF
13,-,TRBV30,-,TRBJ2-5,TGTGCCTGGAGTGTAGGCAGGACCCCGGCCCAGTACTTC,CAWSVGRTPAQYF
15,-,TRBV9,-,TRBJ1-6,TGTGCCAGCAGCTCTCGGGAGGGCCCGCATTCACCCCTCCACTTT,CASSSREGPHSPLHF
14,-,TRBV5-1,-,TRBJ2-2,TGCGCCAGCAGCTTGGCCGCGACCATCGGGGAGCTGTTTTTT,CASSLAATIGELFF
15,-,TRBV30,-,TRBJ1-2,TGTGCCTGGAGTGTAAGCGAGCAGGGACACTATGGCTACACCTTC,CAWSVSEQGHYGYTF
17,-,TRBV7-2,-,TRBJ2-3,TGTGCCAGCAGCTTAGAACCGGGAAGCGTTAGGACAGATACGCAGTATTTT,CASSLEPGSVRTDTQYF
17,-,TRBV4-1,-,TRBJ1-3,TGCGCCAGCAGCCAGATTACCGGGCCGTCCTCTGGAAACACCATATATTTT,CASSQITGPSSGNTIYF
15,-,TRBV19,-,TRBJ1-2,TGTGCCAGTAGTATTGGTCAAGAGGAAGTGTATGGCTACACCTTC,CASSIGQEEVYGYTF
12,-,TRBV12-3/TRBV12-4,-,TRBJ1-5,TGTGCCAGCAGCCCCATTCCTACGCCCCAGCATTTT,CASSPIPTPQHF
15,-,TRBV23-1,-,TRBJ1-2,TGCGCCAGCAGTCAACCCAGGACAGAGGGCTATGGCTACACCTTC,CASSQPRTEGYGYTF
14,-,TRBV19,-,TRBJ1-6,TGTGCCAGTAGACCTGGGGGGGATGGTTCACCCCTCCACTTT,CASRPGGDGSPLHF